One and the same sample provided the 21 T cell receptor beta chains below, sequenced in a study of naive and memory T cell subsets. For these TCRs, the target antigens are not known. An equimolar mix of two oligonucleotides served as the beta constant-region primer for TRBC1 and TRBC2. Ligated cDNA was amplified by four rounds of PCR with nested alpha and beta constant-region primers and SP2. A single record per CDR3 protein comes from TCRdb applying MiXCR to the UMI-ligation and nested PCR reads. This table has about 150,000 distinct CDR3 sequences, over 20% appearing once. Study observations and caveats: Naive repertoires, especially CD8, held a few larger clonotypes, possibly memory cells re-expressing CD45RA.

The material sequenced was naive CD4+ T cells from blood. Receptors were obtained from a human donor in good health.

The rearrangement links TRBV7-9 to TRBJ2-5; 7 nucleotides agree with TRBD1. Germline CDR1 is SEHNR and CDR2 is FQNEAQ (reference sequence). The CDR3 sequence is 16 residues long. J was trimmed by 4 bases and V by 2 bases; bases with no gene match: 10. The CDR3 DNA is TGTGCCAGCAGCTTAACACAGGGGAGATCGGGAGAGACCCAGTACTTC. This gives the protein CASSLTQGRSGETQYF.

This clonotype was picked up a small number of times. The chain is built from TRBV2 and TRBJ1-5; D is possibly TRBD1 (5 bases). The CDR3 is 14 residues long. Germline CDR1 is SNHLY and CDR2 is FYNNEI. Trimming left V 4 bases short and J 2 bases short, with 9 bases between. CDR3 loop: CASSVGPGNQPQHF. CDR3 nucleotide sequence: TGTGCCAGCAGTGTGGGGCCCGGCAATCAGCCCCAGCATTTT.

V and J are TRBV7-9 and TRBJ1-1; 7 positions agree with TRBD1. The J segment lost 0 bases and the V segment lost 2 bases, leaving 0 bases of the junction unmatched. In germline, CDR1 is SEHNR, CDR2 FQNEAQ (reference sequence). The CDR3 contains 14 residues. CDR3: CASSLQGVNTEAFF. CDR3 in DNA: TGTGCCAGCAGCTTACAGGGGGTGAACACTGAAGCTTTCTTT.

This clonotype was found once. The gene calls are TRBV28 and TRBJ2-5; perhaps TRBD1 as D (6 bases). There are 14 residues in the CDR3. Germline V gene data show CDR1 as MDHEN and CDR2 as SYDVKM. Trimming shortened V by 5 bases and J by 1 base, and 11 bases separated the two germline ends. The CDR3 is CASSPGQIQETQYF. CDR3 coding DNA: TGTGCCAGCAGTCCAGGACAGATCCAAGAGACCCAGTACTTC.

The chain uses TRBV5-1 and TRBJ2-7; maybe TRBD2 (5 bases). CDR1 and CDR2 (germline): SGHRS, YFSETQ. V was trimmed by 4 bases and J by 2 bases, leaving 13 bases between them. The CDR3 is made up of 14 amino acids. CDR3 sequence: CASSPGMKPYEQYF. DNA for the CDR3: TGCGCCAGCAGCCCCGGGATGAAACCCTACGAGCAGTACTTC. The variable domain in full, with the rest retrieved from reference TRBV5-1 and TRBJ2-7, is KAGVTQTPRYLIKTRGQQVTLSCSPISGHRSVSWYQQTPGQGLQFLFEYFSETQRNKGNFPGRFSGRQFSNSRSEMNVSTLELGDSALYLCASSPGMKPYEQYFGPGTRLTVT.

The chain links TRBV10-2 to TRBJ2-3, with D possibly matching TRBD1 (5 bases). V was clipped by 8 bases and J by 4 bases, with 7 bases between them. The CDR3 is made up of 11 amino acids. Germline V gene data show CDR1 as WSHSY and CDR2 as SAAADI. Here the CDR3 DNA reads TGCGCCAGCCTGACAGCAGATACGCAGTATTTT. Translated: CASLTADTQYF.

The CDR3 is CASARTTYEQYF. CDR3 nucleotide sequence: TGTGCCAGCGCCCGGACGACCTACGAGCAGTACTTC. V gene TRBV3-1 combines with J gene TRBJ2-7; no clear D. Trimming cost V 8 bases and J 2 bases, with 10 bases left between them. CDR3 length: 12 residues. Germline V gives CDR1 LGHDT, CDR2 YNNKEL (reference sequence).

This clonotype was detected a few times. This sequence joins TRBV20-1 and TRBJ2-2, with D tentatively TRBD1 or TRBD2 (5 bases each). Trimming stripped 2 bases from V and 6 bases from J, with 16 bases between. Germline-derived CDR1 and CDR2 are DFQATT and SNEGSKA (reference sequence). The CDR3 has 15 residues. The DNA for the CDR3 is TGCAGTGCTAGAAGGGACCTCGTCTCCCCCGGGGAGCTGTTTTTT. As protein: CSARRDLVSPGELFF.

This clonotype was counted a few times. V and J are TRBV7-2 and TRBJ2-2; D is ambiguous. Germline V gives CDR1 SGHTA, CDR2 FQGNSA. The V and J ends lost 1 base and 2 bases respectively, with 5 bases between them. This CDR3 has 14 residues. This CDR3 is CASSLGKNTGELFF. CDR3 nucleotide sequence: TGTGCCAGCAGCTTAGGAAAAAACACCGGGGAGCTGTTTTTT.

The rearrangement uses TRBV28 and TRBJ2-7, with no clear D. The CDR3 has 13 amino acids. Germline CDR1 reads MDHEN; CDR2 reads SYDVKM. The V and J ends lost 6 bases and 0 bases respectively, with 9 bases between them. CDR3 sequence (DNA): TGTGCCAGCAGAGACCGAGCCTCCTACGAGCAGTACTTC. Translating gives CASRDRASYEQYF.

This clonotype was seen more than once but under ten times. J is TRBJ2-6 and V is TRBV3-1; TRBD2 might be the D (5 bases). Germline CDR1 and CDR2: LGHDT and YNNKEL (reference sequence). The CDR3 loop spans 16 amino acids. The ends were cut back, 4 bases at V and 0 bases at J, with 10 bases in the middle. The CDR3 sequence: CASSPRGGSGANVLTF. CDR3 DNA sequence: TGTGCCAGCAGCCCTCGCGGAGGCTCTGGGGCCAACGTCCTGACTTTC.

This clonotype has only a few counts. The gene calls are TRBV12-3 or TRBV12-4 and TRBJ2-7; 7 bases line up with TRBD2. The CDR3 is 15 residues long. J lost 6 bases, V lost 2 bases, and 10 bases had no gene match. CDR3 sequence (DNA): TGTGCCAGCAGTTTACGGCTTCGGGCTAGCGGCGAGCAGTACTTC. It codes for CASSLRLRASGEQYF.

The chain employs TRBV15 and TRBJ1-2; D remains unclear. The germline V gene encodes CDR1 LNHNV and CDR2 YYDKDF (reference sequence). There are 17 residues in the CDR3. Trimming shortened V by 1 base and J by 0 bases, and 15 bases separated the two germline ends. The CDR3 spells CATSRGLGGPANYGYTF. The CDR3 nucleotides are TGTGCCACCAGCAGAGGCCTAGGAGGGCCAGCTAACTATGGCTACACCTTC. The full variable domain, in which reference TRBV15 and TRBJ1-2 provide the parts outside the CDR3, is DAMVIQNPRYQVTQFGKPVTLSCSQTLNHNVMYWYQQKSSQAPKLLFHYYDKDFNNEADTPDNFQSRRPNTSFCFLDIRSPGLGDTAMYLCATSRGLGGPANYGYTFGSGTRLTVV.

The chain employs TRBV6-2 or TRBV6-3 and TRBJ1-5; D remains unclear. CDR3 size: 15 residues. In germline, CDR1 is MNHEY, CDR2 SVGEGT. Trimming stripped 6 bases from V and 0 bases from J, with 12 bases between. The CDR3 spells CASSLFGVSNQPQHF. The CDR3 DNA reads TGTGCCAGCAGCCTCTTCGGAGTTAGCAATCAGCCCCAGCATTTT.

This clonotype was recorded a few times. The V call is TRBV4-1, the J call TRBJ2-6; D remains ambiguous. Trimming pared 1 base from V and 1 base from J, leaving 11 bases between. The CDR3 covers 17 residues. CDR1 and CDR2 from the germline V gene are MGHRA and YSYEKL. The CDR3 DNA is TGCGCCAGCAGCCAAGCCTACAGTGGGTCTGGGGCCAACGTCCTGACTTTC. This sequence encodes CASSQAYSGSGANVLTF.

CDR3 region: CASSVVSGELFF. The CDR3 DNA sequence: TGTGCCAGCAGCGTAGTTTCCGGGGAGCTGTTTTTT. The rearrangement joins TRBV9 to TRBJ2-2; D gene unclear. The CDR3 spans 12 residues. In germline, CDR1 is SGDLS, CDR2 YYNGEE. Trimming removed 0 bases from V and 6 bases from J, with 3 bases in between.

This clonotype showed up just a few times. The chain couples TRBV19 to TRBJ2-1; TRBD1 or TRBD2 may be the D gene (5 bases each). Trimming shortened V by 3 bases and J by 4 bases, and 13 bases separated the two germline ends. Germline CDR1 reads LNHDA; CDR2 reads SQIVND (reference sequence). There are 15 residues in the CDR3. The DNA of the CDR3 is TGTGCCAGTAGTATTCGGGGCCGACTTTACAATGAGCAGTTCTTC. It translates to CASSIRGRLYNEQFF.

The rearrangement links TRBV6-1 to TRBJ1-5; D ambiguous. Germline CDR1 MNHNS, CDR2 SASEGT. The CDR3 extends over 17 amino acids. Trimming took off 1 base at V and 3 bases at J, with 16 bases between the two ends. CDR3 loop: CASSEDGDPVFNQPQHF. CDR3 DNA sequence: TGTGCCAGCAGTGAAGATGGAGACCCCGTCTTCAATCAGCCCCAGCATTTT.

This clonotype was seen a handful of times. The V call is TRBV6-5, the J call TRBJ2-3; D is unresolved. Trimming took off 0 bases at V and 4 bases at J, with 8 bases between the two ends. This CDR3 comprises 14 residues. Germline loops: CDR1 MNHEY, CDR2 SVGAGI. Here the CDR3 DNA reads TGTGCCAGCAGTTACTCCGCACAGCCAGATACGCAGTATTTT. It is translated as CASSYSAQPDTQYF.

The V and J genes are TRBV5-1 and TRBJ2-7; TRBD1 might be the D (5 bases). The V gene lost 4 bases and the J gene lost 3 bases, with 11 bases spanning the gap. Germline V gene sequence: CDR1 SGHRS, CDR2 YFSETQ. CDR3 length equals 13 residues. The CDR3 nucleotides read TGCGCCAGCAGCCGTCCACAGGACTACGAGCAGTACTTC. This translates into CASSRPQDYEQYF.

This clonotype was seen a handful of times. The rearrangement joins TRBV24-1 to TRBJ2-2; TRBD2 matches 15 bases. The V gene's germline CDR1 is KGHDR and CDR2 SFDVKD. The CDR3 is 15 amino acids. Germline trimming cut 12 bases from V and 4 bases from J; bases unmatched to any gene: 5. Here the CDR3 DNA reads TGTGCCTCAGGACTAGCGGGAGGGCCCACCGGGGAGCTGTTTTTT. Its protein is CASGLAGGPTGELFF.